This is a list of T cell receptor beta chains from one sample in a study of CD4 T cells in relation to SARS-CoV-2 and coronaviruses. Sequencing used immunoSEQ multiplex PCR; TCRdb keeps in-frame clones, though not all of them. In the table there are under 25,000 clones, about 82% of which are singletons. These TCRs are of unknown antigen specificity. Sequenced: CD4+ T cells from PBMCs, cultured in vitro. Receptors originate from a human donor in good health. Both conserved end residues are part of each CDR3. A D gene is named only where the DNA matches it firmly. The listing skips clone size in some rows; elsewhere it reads once, few, many or a size class.

size	V	D	J	DNA	CDR3
NA	TRBV4-2	TRBD2	TRBJ2-1	TGTGCCAGCAGCCAAGAGGGGACTAGCGGCTATGAGCAGTTCTTC	CASSQEGTSGYEQFF
NA	TRBV6-5	NA	TRBJ1-1	TGTGCCAGCAGAAAGGTTAATTATTACACTGAAGCTTTCTTT	CASRKVNYYTEAFF
NA	TRBV7-9	TRBD1	TRBJ2-7	TGTGCCAGCAGCTTAGGCGGGACAGGGTACGAGCAGTACTTC	CASSLGGTGYEQYF
NA	TRBV7-3	NA	TRBJ2-3	TGTGCCAGCAGCCCATCGGGAGATACGCAGTATTTT	CASSPSGDTQYF
NA	TRBV5-4	NA	TRBJ2-7	TGTGCCAGCAGGCCCGGCCCAGGGGAGTCCTACGAGCAGTACTTC	CASRPGPGESYEQYF
NA	TRBV21-1	NA	TRBJ1-4	TGTGCCAGCTCCGGTGCCAGTGACTTTGCAACTAATGAAAAACTGTTTTTT	CASSGASDFATNEKLFF
NA	TRBV7-3	TRBD1	TRBJ2-2	TGTGCCAGCAGCTCTTTTTCCGGACAGGTCCAAACCGGGGAGCTGTTTTTT	CASSSFSGQVQTGELFF
NA	TRBV23-1	NA	TRBJ2-7	TGCGCCAGCACGAGGGCGCATCACGAGCAGTACTTC	CASTRAHHEQYF
NA	TRBV28	TRBD1	TRBJ2-7	TGTGCCAGCAGTCCCGGGGACAGGGACGAGCAGTACTTC	CASSPGDRDEQYF
NA	TRBV4-3	TRBD1	TRBJ1-2	TGCGCCAGCAGCCAAGAAGGGGGCAGCGGCTACACCTTC	CASSQEGGSGYTF
NA	TRBV9	NA	TRBJ2-1	TGTGCCAGCAGCTTTCTGCCTGCGGAGGGCTACAATGAGCAGTTCTTC	CASSFLPAEGYNEQFF
few	TRBV5-1	NA	TRBJ2-2	TGCGCCAGCAATCAGGGGAACACCGGGGAGCTGTTTTTT	CASNQGNTGELFF
NA	TRBV7-2	NA	TRBJ2-5	TGTGCCAGCAGCTTACTTAGTTGGGAAGAGACCCAGTACTTC	CASSLLSWEETQYF
once	TRBV5-5	NA	TRBJ2-7	TGTGCCAGCAGCTCCACCACCCTCGGACGCCCGAGCTCCTACGAGCAGTACTTC	CASSSTTLGRPSSYEQYF
NA	TRBV7-3	NA	TRBJ2-7	TGTGCCAGCAGCTTAAGGGGGGGGGCGCGGTCGGACGAGCAGTACTTC	CASSLRGGARSDEQYF
few	TRBV30	NA	TRBJ1-4	TGTGCCTGGAGTGTAAGAGGGACAAAGGTGTTTTTT	CAWSVRGTKVFF
NA	TRBV5-1	TRBD1	TRBJ2-7	TGCGCCAGCAGCGCGACAGGGGTCGAGCAGTACTTC	CASSATGVEQYF
NA	TRBV20-1	NA	TRBJ2-5	TGCAAAGCGGGCAACCAAGAGACCCAGTACTTC	CKAGNQETQYF
NA	TRBV29-1	TRBD2	TRBJ2-5	TGCAGCGTTGATGTAACTAGCGGGAGGAGGGAGACCCAGTACTTC	CSVDVTSGRRETQYF
NA	TRBV19	NA	TRBJ1-1	TGTGCCACCTGGGCCCCTCGGGGCACTGAAGCTTTCTTT	CATWAPRGTEAFF
NA	TRBV7-9	NA	TRBJ2-7	TGTGCCAGCAGCCCTGGAGTCAGCGCCTACGAGCAGTACTTC	CASSPGVSAYEQYF
NA	TRBV27	TRBD1	TRBJ2-2	TGTGCCAGCAGTTCCTCGACAGGGGTGCGCGAGCTGTTTTTT	CASSSSTGVRELFF